This entry lists 23 T cell receptor beta chains sequenced from one sample in a study of post-analysis software for immune sequencing data. Points from the study as a whole: Comparison of patients with controls showed four or five TRBV segments more frequent in patients, TRBV5-6, TRBV5-1 and TRBV20-1 among them.

Unique molecular identifiers were built into the TCR beta cDNA libraries. Using its own MiXCR run on the PCR reads, TCRdb lists one record per CDR3 protein. The sample carries 700,000 to 900,000 distinct CDR3 sequences, roughly 50% recorded once. Their cognate antigens are unknown. Sample: blood. Every receptor here comes from a girl between 5 and 17 years old with multiple sclerosis.

This rearrangement joins TRBV5-1 to TRBJ2-1, with 10 nucleotides matching TRBD1. Trimming cost V 5 bases and J 2 bases; bases outside gene matches: 7. In germline, CDR1 is SGHRS, CDR2 YFSETQ. The CDR3 is 16 amino acids. CDR3 DNA sequence: TGCGCCAGCAGGGAAGGGACAGGGGCAACCTACAATGAGCAGTTCTTC. It specifies CASREGTGATYNEQFF.

This chain links TRBV12-3 or TRBV12-4 with TRBJ2-1, with a weak D call TRBD2 (6 bases). The V and J ends lost 5 bases and 6 bases respectively, with 23 bases between them. The CDR3 consists of 17 residues. For the CDR3, the DNA is TGTGCCAGCAGTCCCACGAGTTACCCGGGAGCCCCCAATGAGCAGTTCTTC. This gives the protein CASSPTSYPGAPNEQFF.

The chain is built from TRBV7-8 and TRBJ2-4; no reliable D call. The DNA matches TRBJ2-7 better at its end, which makes the J call doubtful. Germline assignment: CDR1 SGHVS and CDR2 FQNEAQ. The CDR3 extends over 15 amino acids. The CDR3 sequence: CASSLVLDPRYEQYF. In DNA form, the CDR3 reads TGTGCCAGCAGCTTAGTACTCGACCCGCGTTACGAGCAGTACTTC.

This clonotype was detected only a few times. This chain links TRBV20-1 with TRBJ2-4; possible D gene TRBD2, 5 bases. The J call may not be correct, given that the DNA end is closer to TRBJ2-5. The CDR3 consists of 13 residues. The V gene's germline CDR1 is DFQATT and CDR2 SNEGSKA (reference sequence). The CDR3 sequence: CSARVVGIETQYF. CDR3 nucleotides: TGCAGTGCTAGAGTTGTCGGGATAGAGACCCAGTACTTC.

This clonotype was recorded a few times. V and J are TRBV7-9 and TRBJ2-1, with a weak D call TRBD2 (5 bases). The ends were cut back, 0 bases at V and 4 bases at J, with 10 bases in the middle. Per the germline V gene, CDR1 is SEHNR and CDR2 is FQNEAQ (reference sequence). The CDR3 runs 15 residues. Here the CDR3 DNA reads TGTGCCAGCAGCTTAGCGGGAGAGCAATACAATGAGCAGTTCTTC. Its translation: CASSLAGEQYNEQFF.

This clonotype was recorded a few times. V is TRBV5-4 and J is TRBJ2-1, with TRBD2 matching 11 bases. V lost 4 bases to trimming and J lost 5 bases; unmatched junction nucleotides: 5. Germline loops: CDR1 SGHNT, CDR2 YYREEE (reference sequence). The CDR3 is made up of 15 amino acids. CDR3 DNA sequence: TGTGCCAGCAGCACGACGACTAGCGGGAACAATGAGCAGTTCTTC. Encoded protein: CASSTTTSGNNEQFF.

The sample holds a few counts of this clonotype. The germline gene is not matched at one end of the junction; a read error may be the cause. This chain connects TRBV2 to TRBJ2-1; tentatively, D is TRBD2 (5 bases). This CDR3 is built from 12 residues. Germline CDR1 is SNHLY and CDR2 is FYNNEI. The DNA for the CDR3 is TGTGCCAGCAAGGACTTCTACAATGAACAGTTCTTC. This gives the protein CASKDFYNEQFF.

The chain employs TRBV7-9 and TRBJ1-4, with D unresolved. Germline values: CDR1 SEHNR, CDR2 FQNEAQ (reference sequence). The V end lost 5 bases, the J end lost 7 bases, and 14 bases lay between the germline ends. CDR3 length: 14 amino acids. This chain's CDR3 is CASSETFSGEKLFF. CDR3 in DNA: TGTGCCAGCAGCGAGACCTTTTCCGGTGAAAAACTGTTTTTT.

This clonotype was detected only a few times. The J gene is TRBJ2-7, the V gene TRBV7-3, with D possibly being TRBD1 (6 bases). Germline V CDR1 and CDR2: SGHTA, FQGTGA. The CDR3 covers 15 residues. Trimming cost V 4 bases and J 0 bases, with 13 bases left between them. The CDR3 bases are TGTGCCAGCAGCTGGGGGACAAAGAGCTCCTACGAGCAGTACTTC. This encodes CASSWGTKSSYEQYF.

This sequence joins TRBV5-1 and TRBJ1-5; TRBD1 aligns across 7 bases. V was clipped by 4 bases and J by 4 bases; unmatched bases: 5. The germline V gene encodes CDR1 SGHRS and CDR2 YFSETQ. The CDR3 has 14 residues. The CDR3 nucleotides are TGCGCCAGCAGCCCGGGACAGATTAATCAGCCCCAGCATTTT. Amino acid sequence: CASSPGQINQPQHF.

The chain links TRBV7-2 to TRBJ2-2; 16 nucleotides match TRBD2. V shed 1 base and J 8 bases; nucleotides not matched to a gene: 4. Germline loops: CDR1 SGHTA, CDR2 FQGNSA. The CDR3 spans 17 residues. CDR3 sequence (DNA): TGTGCCAGCAGCTTAGAAGGGACTAGCGGGAGGGCTGGGGAGCTGTTTTTT. Its translation: CASSLEGTSGRAGELFF.

This clonotype was recorded once. At one end the junction does not follow the germline gene, possibly because of a read error. V usage is TRBV28 and J usage is TRBJ2-5; tentatively, D is TRBD2 (6 bases). This CDR3 has 16 amino acids. The V gene's germline CDR1 is MDHEN and CDR2 SYDVKM. In nucleotides, the CDR3 is TGTACCAGCAGTTTGTCCGGGGGTGGATGGGAAGAGACCCAGTACTTC. It is translated as CTSSLSGGGWEETQYF.

This clonotype has a handful of counts. The chain uses TRBV29-1 and TRBJ2-7; maybe TRBD1 (6 bases). The CDR3 covers 13 residues. Germline-derived CDR1 and CDR2 are SQVTM and ANQGSEA. V lost 4 bases, J lost 4 bases, and 14 bases lay in between. CDR3 DNA: TGCAGCGTTGTTGGGGGCGGTGGGTACGAGCAGTACTTC. Its translation: CSVVGGGGYEQYF.

The rearrangement uses TRBV18 and TRBJ2-3; D may correspond to TRBD1 or TRBD2 (5 bases each). This CDR3 comprises 15 residues. Trimming left V 5 bases short and J 0 bases short, with 12 bases between. Germline V CDR1 and CDR2: KGHSH, LQKENI. The CDR3 region is CASSSRDGSTDTQYF. The CDR3 nucleotides read TGTGCCAGCTCATCAAGGGACGGGAGCACAGATACGCAGTATTTT.

The chain links TRBV7-2 to TRBJ2-5; 9 bases are a match to TRBD1. Germline CDR1 SGHTA, CDR2 FQGNSA. The CDR3 has 14 residues. Trimming took 7 bases from V and 3 from J; bases not matched to a gene: 6. The CDR3 region has the DNA TGTGCCAGCACCGGAAGGACAGGGGAAGAGACCCAGTACTTC. Translated: CASTGRTGEETQYF.

The gene calls are TRBV10-3 and TRBJ2-1, with D maybe TRBD2 (6 bases). This CDR3 spans 15 amino acids. The germline V gene encodes CDR1 ENHRY and CDR2 SYGVKD. Trimming removed 0 bases from V and 15 bases from J, with 21 bases in between. The CDR3 nucleotides read TGTGCCATCAGTGAGTCCCCGGAGCGGGTGGAAGCTCCGTTCTTC. It is translated as CAISESPERVEAPFF.

The chain is built from TRBV6-5 and TRBJ2-3; tentative D call: TRBD2 (5 bases). Per the germline V gene, CDR1 is MNHEY and CDR2 is SVGAGI. This CDR3 is 14 amino acids long. V was clipped by 0 bases and J by 6 bases, with 10 bases between them. The chain's CDR3 is CASSYSTDYDTQYF. As DNA, the CDR3 is TGTGCCAGCAGTTACTCGACCGACTATGATACGCAGTATTTT.

A few counts support this clonotype. The chain has TRBV29-1 and TRBJ2-1; 7 bases are a match to TRBD2. The CDR3 covers 15 residues. J was trimmed by 8 bases and V by 3 bases; bases with no gene match: 13. Germline-derived CDR1 and CDR2 are SQVTM and ANQGSEA. The CDR3 region is CSVEGVEGRGDEQFF. The CDR3 DNA is TGCAGCGTTGAGGGTGTGGAGGGCCGGGGGGATGAGCAGTTCTTC.

CDR3 region: CASRVGTGEETQYF. The CDR3 DNA follows: TGTGCCAGTAGGGTAGGGACAGGTGAAGAGACCCAGTACTTC. The chain links TRBV19 to TRBJ2-5, with TRBD1 matching 8 bases. The CDR3 length is 14 residues. From germline, CDR1 is LNHDA and CDR2 SQIVND (reference sequence). With V trimmed by 6 bases and J by 3 bases, 6 bases remained unmatched.

This chain connects TRBV5-1 to TRBJ2-5; TRBD2 matches at 8 bases. Trimming removed 2 bases from V and 2 bases from J; junction bases left unmatched: 11. This CDR3 is 17 amino acids long. Germline CDR1 and CDR2: SGHRS and YFSETQ. The CDR3 loop reads CASSLRGSGTPQETQYF. The CDR3 DNA reads as TGCGCCAGCAGCTTACGAGGTAGCGGGACCCCACAAGAGACCCAGTACTTC.

This clonotype appeared a few times. The chain carries TRBV6-5 and TRBJ1-1; D is perhaps TRBD1 (5 bases). The V end lost 1 base, the J end lost 5 bases, and 14 bases lay between the germline ends. The CDR3 has 15 residues. Per germline, CDR1 MNHEY and CDR2 SVGAGI. The DNA of the CDR3 is TGTGCCAGCAGTTACTTTGGGGGGGGGGTAACTGAAGCTTTCTTT. Translation gives CASSYFGGGVTEAFF.

V gene TRBV29-1 combines with J gene TRBJ1-2; D gene ambiguous. Trimming left V 7 bases short and J 4 bases short, with 7 bases between. Germline V gene sequence: CDR1 SQVTM, CDR2 ANQGSEA. CDR3 length: 10 amino acids. In DNA, the CDR3 is TGCAGCGCTTACGCCTATGGCTACACCTTC. It yields the protein CSAYAYGYTF.

This chain links TRBV28 with TRBJ2-3; D is ambiguous. Trimming removed 6 bases from V and 3 bases from J, with 10 bases in between. The CDR3 sequence is 13 residues long. Germline V gives CDR1 MDHEN, CDR2 SYDVKM. The CDR3 DNA follows: TGTGCCAGCAGCGCCACCTCGACAGATACGCAGTATTTT. This gives the protein CASSATSTDTQYF.